The present T cell receptor (beta chain) was sequenced within a study of T cells in Graves' hyperthyroidism and ophthalmopathy. Exclusion criteria comprised uncontrolled infection, other autoimmune disease, pregnancy or lactation. This clonotype was counted only a few times. Its antigen is undetermined. With 5 bases clipped from V and 7 bases from J, the junction kept 12 bases outside the gene matches. There are 16 residues in the CDR3. The germline V gene has CDR1 SGHTA and CDR2 FQGNSA. Findings and caveats of the study: The model identified upcoming ophthalmopathy a median approximately six months ahead of onset.

RNA transcripts provided the source from which TCR beta CDR3 regions were amplified. Initially, a first-round RT-PCR of the TCR CDR3 employed the HTBI primer set. TCRdb reanalysed the multiplex PCR reads using MiXCR and keeps one entry per CDR3 protein. Among over 500,000 distinct CDR3 sequences listed, over 45% were seen once. This clonotype originated in an adult woman with Graves' disease, either hyperthyroidism or ophthalmopathy (not recorded which). This sequence joins TRBV7-2 and TRBJ1-4; TRBD1 agrees at 8 bases. Sequenced: peripheral blood or thyroid tissue (not recorded which). The CDR3 DNA is TGTGCCAGCAGCACCAGGGGGCTTGGACCACCTGAAAAACTGTTTTTT. This codes for CASSTRGLGPPEKLFF.